One T cell receptor beta chain is described in this entry. Its matching antigen is unknown. These data are taken from a study of OX40 agonist ivuxolimab in advanced cancers. Study background: While on treatment, patients had intravenous ivuxolimab at 0.01 to 10 mg/kg every 2 weeks. Whole-study results and caveats: At 0.1 to 3.0 mg/kg and by week 6, clonal expansion occurred in CD4+ and CD8+ blood T cells.

This CDR3 region has 15 residues. Trimming left V 7 bases short and J 0 bases short, with 16 bases between. Germline CDR1 and CDR2: SQVTM and ANQGSEA. Profiling relied on immunoSEQ multiplex PCR, and the TCRdb table lists in-frame clones only, not all of them. There are roughly 67,000 clones in the sample; 87% occur only once, and roughly 4.2% lies in the top ten. The sequences come from CD4+ or CD8+ T cells sorted from blood, collected in a trial of the OX40 agonist ivuxolimab. The sequence came from an adult with an advanced solid tumor such as melanoma, head and neck, liver or kidney cancer. The chain has TRBV29-1 and TRBJ2-4; tentatively, D is TRBD2 (5 bases). The CDR3: CSAGIWELAKNIQYF. In DNA, the CDR3 is TGCAGCGCTGGGATCTGGGAGCTAGCCAAAAACATTCAGTACTTC.